Here is one TCR beta chain with its context. Its antigen is as yet unknown. This entry comes from a study of shared clonotypes between healthy human individuals. Notes on the study in general: Richness estimates generally favored naive over memory subsets.

Deep-level settings were used for running the assay. Using immunoSEQ multiplex PCR, the repertoire was profiled, and TCRdb retains in-frame clones only, with some absent. The sample yields roughly 1,500,000 clones, around 98% seen once. Germline lookup yields CDR1 SGHTA and CDR2 FQGNSA. The CDR3 contains 12 residues. The V gene lost 5 bases and the J gene lost 8 bases, with 9 bases spanning the gap. CD4+ cell separation produced CD45RA+ naive and CD45RA-negative memory subsets. The receptor was isolated from a man in his thirties or forties in good health. Material: naive CD4+ T cells sorted from blood. The sample's subset: CD45RA+ positively selected. The rearrangement uses TRBV7-2 and TRBJ1-4; a possible D gene is TRBD1 (6 bases). The DNA of the CDR3 is TGTGCCAGCAGCGGGACACGGGAAAAACTGTTTTTT. Translated: CASSGTREKLFF.